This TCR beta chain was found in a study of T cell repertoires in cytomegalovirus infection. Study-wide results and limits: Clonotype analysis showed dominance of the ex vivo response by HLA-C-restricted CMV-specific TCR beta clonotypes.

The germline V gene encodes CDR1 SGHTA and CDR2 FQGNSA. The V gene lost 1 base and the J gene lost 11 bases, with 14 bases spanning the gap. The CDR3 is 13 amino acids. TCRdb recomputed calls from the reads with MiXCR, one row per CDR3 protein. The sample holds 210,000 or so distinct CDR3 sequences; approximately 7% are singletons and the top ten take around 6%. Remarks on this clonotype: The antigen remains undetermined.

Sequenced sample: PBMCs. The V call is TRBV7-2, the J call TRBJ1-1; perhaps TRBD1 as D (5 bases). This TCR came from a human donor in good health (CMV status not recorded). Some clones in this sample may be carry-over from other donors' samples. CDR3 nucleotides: TGTGCCAGCAGCTTAGAAGAGGCAGGGATGGCTTTCTTT. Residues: CASSLEEAGMAFF.